The 17 T cell receptor beta chains in this list originate from one sample, sequenced in a study of blood T cell repertoires in COVID-19. Clones were read by immunoSEQ multiplex PCR, and TCRdb kept only the in-frame ones, dropping some. The table records some 110,000 clones, around 90% of them present only once. Sequencing was done on a sample of peripheral blood. These receptors were taken from a human donor in a cohort sampled during active COVID-19.

The chain links TRBV19 to TRBJ2-3; 12 bases agree with TRBD1. This CDR3 is 16 amino acids long. The V gene's germline CDR1 is LNHDA and CDR2 SQIVND (reference sequence). V lost 3 bases and J lost 6; bases outside the gene matches: 7. CDR3 amino acids: CASSISGTGGRDTQYF. The DNA for the CDR3 is TGTGCCAGTAGTATTTCTGGGACAGGGGGCAGGGATACGCAGTATTTT.

The chain has TRBV11-2 and TRBJ1-4; TRBD1 aligns across 10 bases. Germline V gene sequence: CDR1 SGHAT, CDR2 FQNNGV. The CDR3 is 15 residues long. V lost 7 bases and J lost 8; bases outside the gene matches: 10. The CDR3 region is CASMGQGLKNEKLFF. The CDR3 DNA reads TGTGCCAGCATGGGACAGGGGTTAAAGAACGAAAAACTGTTTTTT.

This chain connects TRBV3-1 (or the pseudogene TRBV3-2) to TRBJ1-2; D is uncertain. CDR3 length equals 12 residues. Trimming took off 3 bases at V and 7 bases at J, with 9 bases between the two ends. CDR1 and CDR2 (germline): LGHDT, YNNKEL (reference sequence). The DNA for the CDR3 is TGTGCCAGCAGCCAGCTCGGGAGTGGCTACACCTTC. It encodes CASSQLGSGYTF.

The rearrangement uses TRBV7-9 and TRBJ1-4, with a possible D match to TRBD1 (6 bases). V lost 4 bases, J lost 7 bases, and 16 bases lay in between. The CDR3 runs 15 residues. In germline, CDR1 is SEHNR, CDR2 FQNEAQ (reference sequence). The CDR3 is CASSYREMLVEKLFF. The CDR3 DNA sequence: TGTGCCAGCAGCTACAGGGAGATGCTGGTTGAAAAACTGTTTTTT.

This chain links TRBV7-9 with TRBJ2-2, with 7 bases aligning to TRBD2. The CDR3 contains 16 residues. After removal of 4 bases from V and 0 bases from J, the junction contained 5 bases not matched to a gene. Germline V gene sequence: CDR1 SEHNR, CDR2 FQNEAQ (reference sequence). CDR3 sequence (DNA): TGTGCCAGCAGCTCAGGGACTATTACGAACACCGGGGAGCTGTTTTTT. This translates into CASSSGTITNTGELFF. The whole variable domain, remainder taken from reference TRBV7-9 and TRBJ2-2, is DTGVSQNPRHKITKRGQNVTFRCDPISEHNRLYWYRQTLGQGPEFLTYFQNEAQLEKSRLLSDRFSAERPKGSFSTLEIQRTEQGDSAMYLCASSSGTITNTGELFFGEGSRLTVL.

The genes are TRBV18 and TRBJ1-1; D gene uncertain. This CDR3 contains 13 residues. Germline lookup yields CDR1 KGHSH and CDR2 LQKENI. V lost 3 bases and J lost 0, with 5 bases in between. The CDR3 here is CASSPGLNTEAFF. CDR3 sequence (DNA): TGTGCCAGCTCACCGGGCCTGAACACTGAAGCTTTCTTT.

The J gene is TRBJ2-1, the V gene TRBV19, with 10 positions matching TRBD2. The germline V gene encodes CDR1 LNHDA and CDR2 SQIVND (reference sequence). CDR3 length: 14 amino acids. The trim removed 6 bases at V and 6 bases at J, leaving 5 bases unmatched. DNA of the CDR3: TGTGCCAGTAGGGCTAGCGGGAGTCCCAATGAGCAGTTCTTC. Translated: CASRASGSPNEQFF.

The chain recombines TRBV19 with TRBJ2-1, with a weak D call TRBD2 (5 bases). CDR1 LNHDA and CDR2 SQIVND come from the germline V gene (reference sequence). This CDR3 has 13 residues. The V and J ends lost 5 bases and 7 bases respectively, with 12 bases between them. This CDR3 reads CASSRREWNEQFF. The CDR3 nucleotides are TGTGCCAGTAGTCGCCGGGAATGGAATGAGCAGTTCTTC. Full variable domain (missing parts from reference TRBV19 and TRBJ2-1): DGGITQSPKYLFRKEGQNVTLSCEQNLNHDAMYWYRQDPGQGLRLIYYSQIVNDFQKGDIAEGYSVSREKKESFPLTVTSAQKNPTAFYLCASSRREWNEQFFGPGTRLTVL.

J is TRBJ2-1 and V is TRBV24-1; tentatively, D is TRBD2 (5 bases). From germline, CDR1 is KGHDR and CDR2 SFDVKD. This CDR3 has 14 residues. Deletions cut 4 bases from V and 3 bases from J, with 9 bases between. CDR3 in DNA: TGTGCCACCAGTGAGAGGGCAGACTACAATGAGCAGTTCTTC. It specifies CATSERADYNEQFF.

The chain employs TRBV29-1 and TRBJ2-7, with D tentatively TRBD1 (7 bases). The CDR3 contains 13 residues. V was cut by 0 bases and J by 4 bases, with 10 bases left in between. Per the germline V gene, CDR1 is SQVTM and CDR2 is ANQGSEA. CDR3 sequence reads: CSVEDPGGYEQYF. The DNA of the CDR3 is TGCAGCGTTGAAGATCCAGGGGGGTACGAGCAGTACTTC.

The chain joins TRBV25-1 to TRBJ2-5; D perhaps matches TRBD1 (6 bases). In germline, CDR1 is MGHDK, CDR2 SYGVNS. Trimming removed 6 bases at V and 2 bases at J, with 13 bases between. This CDR3 is 14 amino acids long. CDR3 coding DNA: TGTGCCAGCAGCAGACTTGGACAGCAAGAGACCCAGTACTTC. This sequence encodes CASSRLGQQETQYF.

J is TRBJ2-1 and V is TRBV7-9, with TRBD1 matching over 7 bases. After removal of 0 bases from V and 3 bases from J, the junction contained 5 bases not matched to a gene. CDR3 length equals 16 residues. Germline CDR1 SEHNR, CDR2 FQNEAQ (reference sequence). The CDR3 coding sequence is TGTGCCAGCAGCTTAGCGTTGACAGGGAGCTACAATGAGCAGTTCTTC. Translated: CASSLALTGSYNEQFF. The whole variable domain, filled in from reference TRBV7-9 and TRBJ2-1, reads DTGVSQNPRHKITKRGQNVTFRCDPISEHNRLYWYRQTLGQGPEFLTYFQNEAQLEKSRLLSDRFSAERPKGSFSTLEIQRTEQGDSAMYLCASSLALTGSYNEQFFGPGTRLTVL.

This chain connects TRBV12-3 or TRBV12-4 to TRBJ2-5; D gene unclear. There are 11 residues in the CDR3. Trimming took off 6 bases at V and 5 bases at J, with 7 bases between the two ends. This CDR3 reads CASRALETQYF. The DNA for the CDR3 is TGTGCCAGCAGAGCCCTTGAGACCCAGTACTTC.

This chain joins TRBV6-1 and TRBJ2-7; maybe TRBD2 (5 bases). The CDR3 is 15 residues long. Germline CDR1 is MNHNS and CDR2 is SASEGT. The V end was cut by 2 bases, the J end by 6 bases, with 17 bases between. CDR3 sequence reads: CASSERVGRTSEQYF. CDR3 sequence (DNA): TGTGCCAGCAGTGAAAGGGTAGGGAGAACCTCCGAGCAGTACTTC.

The chain uses TRBV4-1 and TRBJ2-7, with 7 nucleotides matching TRBD2. Germline V gives CDR1 MGHRA, CDR2 YSYEKL. The length of the CDR3 is 16 residues. V gave up 0 bases and J gave up 0 bases; unmatched junction bases: 5. The CDR3, as DNA: TGCGCCAGCAGCCAAGACCGGCGGGAGAGCTCCTACGAGCAGTACTTC. Protein sequence: CASSQDRRESSYEQYF.

This chain's CDR3 is CASSEARGAGGETQYF. As DNA, the CDR3 is TGTGCCAGCAGTGAAGCGCGAGGTGCAGGGGGAGAGACCCAGTACTTC. The genes are TRBV2 and TRBJ2-5; TRBD1 matches at 7 bases. Germline CDR1 reads SNHLY; CDR2 reads FYNNEI. J gave up 4 bases and V 0 bases, and 8 bases lay outside the gene matches. This CDR3 has 16 residues.

The chain employs TRBV9 and TRBJ1-2; D call uncertain. Trimming cost V 7 bases and J 3 bases, with 10 bases left between them. The germline V gene has CDR1 SGDLS and CDR2 YYNGEE. The CDR3 has 12 residues. In DNA form, the CDR3 reads TGTGCCAGCTTGAGGCCTTACTATGGCTACACCTTC. It translates to CASLRPYYGYTF. Full variable domain (outside the CDR3, taken from reference TRBV9 and TRBJ1-2): DSGVTQTPKHLITATGQRVTLRCSPRSGDLSVYWYQQSLDQGLQFLIQYYNGEERAKGNILERFSAQQFPDLHSELNLSSLELGDSALYFCASLRPYYGYTFGSGTRLTVV.